The 15 T cell receptor beta chains below come from one sample, sequenced in a study of OX40 agonist ivuxolimab in advanced cancers. Here immunoSEQ multiplex PCR was the method, and the copy in TCRdb shows in-frame clones only, minus some. This sample has 60,000 to 85,000 clones, with around four fifths found just once. The specimen was CD4+ or CD8+ T cells sorted from blood, collected in a trial of the OX40 agonist ivuxolimab. Receptors were obtained from an adult with an advanced solid tumor such as melanoma, head and neck, liver or kidney cancer.

CDR3 nucleotide sequence: TGTGCCAGCAGACGGGACAGGGAGAACACTGAAGCTTTCTTT. Translated, it gives CASRRDRENTEAFF. The gene calls are TRBV11-1 and TRBJ1-1, with TRBD1 matching over 9 bases. The CDR3 totals 14 residues. The germline CDR1 and CDR2 sequences are SGHAT and FQDESV (reference sequence). The trim removed 6 bases at V and 1 base at J, leaving 3 bases unmatched.

V usage is TRBV6-5 and J usage is TRBJ2-5; no clear D gene. The V end was cut by 3 bases, the J end by 1 base, with 6 bases between. This CDR3 comprises 13 residues. Germline assignment: CDR1 MNHEY and CDR2 SVGAGI. As DNA, the CDR3 is TGTGCCAGCAGTTATACAGTCCAAGAGACCCAGTACTTC. It yields the protein CASSYTVQETQYF.

The gene calls are TRBV19 and TRBJ2-3, with 7 positions matching TRBD1. Germline loops: CDR1 LNHDA, CDR2 SQIVND (reference sequence). V gave up 3 bases and J gave up 3 bases; unmatched junction bases: 3. The CDR3 is made up of 14 amino acids. The CDR3 is CASSITGATDTQYF. DNA for the CDR3: TGTGCCAGTAGTATTACAGGGGCGACAGATACGCAGTATTTT.

This clone was observed a few times. The chain uses TRBV4-2 and TRBJ2-6; 15 bases agree with TRBD2. This CDR3 comprises 18 residues. Trimming at V came to 1 base and at J to 2 bases, leaving 0 bases not matched to a gene. CDR1 and CDR2 from the germline V gene are LGHNA and YNFKEQ. CDR3 DNA sequence: TGTGCCAGCAGCCAAGGGACTAGCGGGGGGGCTGGGGCCAACGTCCTGACTTTC. Residues: CASSQGTSGGAGANVLTF.

CDR3: CAISESSNYGYTF. The CDR3, as DNA: TGTGCCATCAGTGAGTCGTCTAACTATGGCTACACCTTC. The chain combines TRBV10-3 with TRBJ1-2; D gene unclear. V dropped 0 bases and J dropped 0 bases, with 2 bases sitting between them. CDR3 length equals 13 residues. From germline, CDR1 is ENHRY and CDR2 SYGVKD.

The chain uses TRBV27 and TRBJ1-4; 7 nucleotides line up with TRBD1. The length of the CDR3 is 15 residues. The V segment lost 4 bases and the J segment 6 bases; nucleotides outside the gene matches: 8. Germline V gives CDR1 MNHEY, CDR2 SMNVEV (reference sequence). This CDR3 reads CASSSTDRVDEKLFF. The CDR3 coding sequence is TGTGCCAGCAGTTCAACCGACAGGGTGGATGAAAAACTGTTTTTT.

The CDR3 DNA follows: TGTGCCAGCAGCCCCAAGAGGACGCAGTATTTT. Translation: CASSPKRTQYF. The rearrangement uses TRBV11-3 and TRBJ2-3; no definite D call. Germline CDR1 SGHNT, CDR2 YENEEA. CDR3 length: 11 residues. V gave up 5 bases and J gave up 9 bases, with 9 bases separating them.

The chain employs TRBV10-3 and TRBJ2-3; D possibly corresponds to TRBD2 (6 bases). CDR3 length: 14 residues. Germline lookup yields CDR1 ENHRY and CDR2 SYGVKD. The ends were cut back, 6 bases at V and 0 bases at J, with 10 bases in the middle. CDR3 loop: CAIRIGTSTDTQYF. CDR3 in DNA: TGTGCCATCAGGATCGGGACTAGCACAGATACGCAGTATTTT.

The chain employs TRBV5-5 and TRBJ2-7, with no clear D. V lost 2 bases and J lost 3, with 12 bases in between. The CDR3 extends over 14 amino acids. Germline V CDR1 and CDR2: SGHKS, YYEKEE (reference sequence). The CDR3 sequence is CASSFSYQGYEQYF. CDR3 sequence (DNA): TGTGCCAGCAGCTTTAGTTACCAAGGCTACGAGCAGTACTTC.

This clone was counted once. The gene calls are TRBV27 and TRBJ1-5, with TRBD1 as a possible D gene (6 bases). The CDR3 contains 15 residues. The V gene's germline CDR1 is MNHEY and CDR2 SMNVEV (reference sequence). The V end lost 6 bases, the J end lost 4 bases, and 16 bases lay between the germline ends. DNA of the CDR3: TGTGCCAGCAGGGACTCCAGGGGATGGAATCAGCCCCAGCATTTT. Translating gives CASRDSRGWNQPQHF.

This chain connects TRBV6-5 to TRBJ2-3; no definite D call. V lost 7 bases and J lost 6, with 14 bases in between. This CDR3 is 13 amino acids long. Germline values: CDR1 MNHEY, CDR2 SVGAGI. The CDR3 sequence: CASTRSFGDTQYF. The CDR3 DNA reads as TGTGCCAGCACCCGTTCCTTTGGGGATACGCAGTATTTT.

The V gene is TRBV30, the J gene TRBJ1-3; D may be TRBD1 (5 bases). The CDR3 is 16 residues long. The V end lost 0 bases, the J end lost 0 bases, and 12 bases lay between the germline ends. The germline CDR1 and CDR2 sequences are GTSNPN and SVGIG (reference sequence). This CDR3 is CAWSVTRTNSGNTIYF. CDR3 in DNA: TGTGCCTGGAGTGTAACTCGGACAAACTCTGGAAACACCATATATTTT. Full variable domain (rest looked up from reference TRBV30 and TRBJ1-3): SQTIHQWPATLVQPVGSPLSLECTVEGTSNPNLYWYRQAAGRGLQLLFYSVGIGQISSEVPQNLSASRPQDRQFILSSKKLLLSDSGFYLCAWSVTRTNSGNTIYFGEGSWLTVV.

This chain connects TRBV6-1 to TRBJ1-2; 8 nucleotides agree with TRBD1. The CDR3 length is 13 residues. CDR1 is MNHNS, CDR2 SASEGT, per germline. V trimming: 6 bases; J trimming: 7 bases; junction bases outside the gene matches: 7. CDR3 region: CASRYQGAIGYTF. The CDR3 nucleotides are TGTGCCAGCAGATACCAGGGGGCTATTGGCTACACCTTC.

The CDR3 nucleotides read TGTGCCAGCAGCCAAGGGTCAGCGGGGGGGCGGGACAATGAGCAGTTCTTC. It is translated as CASSQGSAGGRDNEQFF. This sequence joins TRBV4-2 and TRBJ2-1, with 10 bases fitting TRBD2. This CDR3 comprises 17 residues. V dropped 1 base and J dropped 5; count of bases not matched to a gene: 8. The V gene's germline CDR1 is LGHNA and CDR2 YNFKEQ.

This clone was seen only a few times. This chain uses TRBV19 with TRBJ1-4; the D is unclear. The germline V gene encodes CDR1 LNHDA and CDR2 SQIVND (reference sequence). The CDR3 runs 9 residues. Trimming cost V 10 bases and J 8 bases, with 5 bases left between them. The CDR3 here is CATREKLFF. The CDR3 nucleotides read TGTGCCACTCGGGAAAAACTGTTTTTT.